These T cell receptor beta chains were read from a single sample in a study of Ad26.COV2.S vaccination and SARS-CoV-2 variants. This table comes from immunoSEQ multiplex PCR, and its TCRdb copy is limited to in-frame clones, with some not included. Of some 400,000 clones listed, 89% were seen once; the top ten hold 1.9%. This sample comprised peripheral blood, obtained in a trial of Ad26.COV2.S vaccine versus placebo. The source is a person aged 18-65 years who received the Ad26.COV2.S COVID-19 vaccine or a placebo. The CDR3 runs from the conserved cysteine through the conserved F or W. D genes are given only for firm matches. Clone size appears in some rows only: once, few, many, or a class for an expanded clone.

d_call	clone_size	v_call	j_call	cdr3_aa	cdr3_nt
.	.	TRBV28	TRBJ1-1	CASSLRPEGGTEAFF	TGTGCCAGCAGTTTACGGCCCGAGGGGGGCACTGAAGCTTTCTTT
.	.	TRBV4-1	TRBJ2-2	CASSPTRGELGGELFF	TGCGCCAGCAGCCCGACCAGGGGGGAGCTTGGCGGGGAGCTGTTTTTT
TRBD1	once	TRBV7-3	TRBJ2-1	CASSLTLTGVSSYNEQFF	TGTGCCAGCAGCTTAACCTTGACAGGGGTGAGCTCCTACAATGAGCAGTTCTTC
.	.	TRBV18	TRBJ1-2	CASSPQTVDGYTF	TGTGCCAGCTCACCACAGACCGTGGATGGCTACACCTTC
TRBD1	.	TRBV30	TRBJ1-1	CAWNPTGTGQFEAFF	TGTGCCTGGAATCCCACCGGGACAGGGCAGTTTGAAGCTTTCTTT
.	.	TRBV6-5	TRBJ1-5	CASIQGQGSNQPQHF	TGTGCCAGCATCCAAGGGCAGGGGAGCAATCAGCCCCAGCATTTT
TRBD2	.	TRBV28	TRBJ2-1	CASSPGVAGANEQFF	TGTGCCAGCAGCCCTGGGGTAGCGGGAGCCAATGAGCAGTTCTTC
TRBD2	.	TRBV11-2	TRBJ2-7	CASSSRPTGTSGNEQYF	TGTGCCAGCAGCTCTCGACCTACCGGGACTAGCGGGAACGAGCAGTACTTC
.	.	TRBV5-4	TRBJ1-3	CASSSAKTGSSGNTIYF	TGTGCCAGCAGCTCCGCCAAAACTGGTAGCTCTGGAAACACCATATATTTT
TRBD1	.	TRBV6-5	TRBJ2-7	CASSRTGTGAYEQYF	TGTGCCAGCAGTAGAACCGGGACAGGGGCCTACGAGCAGTACTTC